The entry that follows covers one T cell receptor (beta chain) sequence. Its specificity is unknown. This sample was included in a study of T cell repertoires in cytomegalovirus infection. At the level of the study: TCR beta signatures that were public indicated CMV infection and matching HLA type.

Broader study findings: In two of eight donors, the top clonotype was HLA-C-restricted CMV-specific.

Germline CDR1 MNHEY, CDR2 SMNVEV (reference sequence). The J segment lost 0 bases and the V segment lost 4 bases, leaving 7 bases of the junction unmatched. There are 17 residues in the CDR3. TCRdb redid the calling of the reads with MiXCR, one entry per CDR3 protein. Among about half a million distinct CDR3 sequences listed, about 33% were seen once. The clonotype comes from a human donor in good health (CMV status not recorded). Some clones in this sample may be carry-over from other donors' samples. This material consisted of cultured PBMCs, taken from culture after CMV antigen stimulation. The chain uses TRBV27 and TRBJ2-2, with 8 bases matching TRBD2. The CDR3 region is CASSWGEGLANTGELFF. The CDR3 nucleotides read TGTGCCAGCAGTTGGGGGGAGGGACTAGCGAACACCGGGGAGCTGTTTTTT.